This T cell receptor beta chain is drawn from a study of T-cell reconstitution after alpha-beta-depleted transplantation in children (dated by TCRdb to 2015 to 2016). About the investigation overall: The study quantitatively tracked T-cell immune reconstitution after TCRalphabeta/CD19-depleted allogeneic hematopoietic cell transplantation in children using TCR repertoire profiling.

Remarks on this clonotype: Its target antigen remains unknown. The record has no base qualities; no much larger clone is one base away.

The library was produced with PCR. Instrument on record: Illumina HiSeq 2500. Molecular barcoding was employed in the preparation of TCR libraries, with unique molecular identifiers being used to normalize TCRbeta repertoire quantification. TCRdb applied fastp at Q25 and MiXCR to the public reads, then kept only in-frame beta chains. Every CDR3 protein is listed once, alongside the most common genes and DNA of its rows. The sample table records around 380,000 distinct CDR3 sequences; 9.5% to 13% of these occur just once. The top ten constitute roughly 6% of the sample. In the germline V gene (reference sequence), CDR1 corresponds to DFQATT and CDR2 to SNEGSKA. Its CDR3 holds 12 amino acids, cysteine through phenylalanine. This entry keeps only the CDR3 DNA: 36 bases, framed from base 1. Deletion took 5 bases off V and 1 base off J, with a span of 7 bases between the germline ends.

The specimen was PBMCs from the stem cell graft donor, collected from the stem cell graft. This sequence uses TRBV20-1 and TRBJ2-3, with no reliable assignment of the D segment. The TCR sequence derives from a human donor who donated a stem cell graft to a child with acute myeloid leukemia. Read as DNA, the sequence is TGCAGTGCTGGTTGGGGCACAGATACGCAGTATTTT. This codes for CSAGWGTDTQYF.